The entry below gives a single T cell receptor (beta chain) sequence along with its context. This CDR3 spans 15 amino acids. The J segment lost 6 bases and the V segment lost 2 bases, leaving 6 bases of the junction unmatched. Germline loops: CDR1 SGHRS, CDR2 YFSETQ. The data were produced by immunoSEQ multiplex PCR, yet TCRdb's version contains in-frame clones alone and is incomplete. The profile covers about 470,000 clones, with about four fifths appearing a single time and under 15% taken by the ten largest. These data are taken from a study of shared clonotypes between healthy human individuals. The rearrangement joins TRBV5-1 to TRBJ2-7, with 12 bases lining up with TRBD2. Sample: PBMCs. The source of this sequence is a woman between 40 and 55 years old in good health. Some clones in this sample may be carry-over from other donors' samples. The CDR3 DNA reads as TGCGCCAGCAGCTTTACGACTAGCGGGAGCCGCGAGCAGTACTTC. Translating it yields CASSFTTSGSREQYF.